The source of this T cell receptor beta chain is a study of neoadjuvant anti-PD-1 for oral cavity cancer listed by TCRdb under 2021. Background for the entire study: Patients mostly received three to four biweekly doses of nivolumab at 3 mg/kg before curative-intent surgical resection. There were eleven to twelve patients in the parent correlative cohort, and the response rate was around 35%. Patients without progression received a fourth nivolumab dose around day 43 and underwent definitive surgical resection on days 50-56. Patients with complete response, partial response or stable disease by RECIST 1.1 were defined as responders, whereas patients with progression were defined as non-responders. The investigation overall reported the following: Higher pretreatment blood Treg/Th17 ratios correlated with both higher pretreatment blood TCRbeta clonality and lower post-treatment tumor TCRbeta clonality. Only a few patients per response group were included in the TCR analyses, and larger cohorts for validation were called for by the authors. After neoadjuvant nivolumab, non-responders showed significantly higher T cell clonality (Gini index) in PBMCs than responders did.

For deep sequencing, each PBMC sample was run in six replicates, with libraries mostly built from about 510 ng of input genomic DNA. Following the manufacturer's instructions, the team built TCRbeta libraries using the immunoSEQ hsTCRbeta kit. The completed libraries were mixed into a single pool at 3 nM, then sequenced with an Illumina NovaSeq 6000 S4 flow cell. On the authors' methods: Raw data preprocessing and quality control were performed with the immunoSEQ Analyzer. The analysis was limited to productive rearrangements, and each clonotype was defined by a unique CDR3 amino acid sequence. Using the R package tcR, the researchers computed the Gini-Simpson index as their estimate of repertoire clonality. Gini indices were compared with Student's t test, and associations with tumor size change were assessed by Pearson correlation. Here the immuneACCESS table is served through TCRdb, limited to in-frame sequences with V and J called. Missing clones are a known gap in these copies; in checked studies unresolved V genes cover under half, and the rest lacks a known reason. V, J and clone size derive from that table, while D and trimming were established from the DNA sequence. The sample table shows tens of thousands of clones, and 70% to 85% are seen once. Just over 2.5% of the sample rests with the top ten.

According to the study, the label for this sample's time point signals: before neoadjuvant nivolumab. The patients had newly diagnosed stage II-IVA oral cavity squamous cell carcinoma and had not received any prior systemic or radiation treatment. The cohort consisted of patients with HPV-negative, locally advanced oral cavity squamous cell carcinoma. No culture maintenance or expansion was done, as the peripheral blood mononuclear cells went straight to analysis. The samples were drawn from a longitudinal correlative study tied to a single-arm phase II trial testing neoadjuvant nivolumab in oral cavity squamous cell carcinoma. Subject-matched pre- and post-treatment PBMCs and tumors from three responders and three non-responders were subjected to genomic DNA-based TCRbeta sequencing. Peripheral blood mononuclear cells were collected once before nivolumab treatment and again after treatment, at the time of surgery. Genomic DNA was isolated from PBMCs using the Maxwell RSC DNA from Cells kit.

From the germline V gene, CDR1 is SGHDN and CDR2 is FVKESK. The CDR3 numbers 13 residues from cysteine through phenylalanine. The DNA shown is the 39-base CDR3, in frame from base 1. At the junction V is shortened by 4 bases and J by 0 bases, with 6 bases in between. Note on this clone: It has no known antigen specificity. No clone much larger than this one lies a single base away; base qualities are absent.

The sequence was obtained from a person between 40 and 80 years old with oral cavity squamous cell carcinoma. The sequences come from PBMCs, collected before nivolumab (anti-PD-1) treatment. Recombination connected TRBV14 to TRBJ1-1; a confident D gene designation cannot be given. The CDR3 is CASSLKMNTEAFF. The sequence in DNA is TGTGCCAGCAGCCTTAAAATGAACACTGAAGCTTTCTTT.